What follows is one T cell receptor beta chain and its context. No cognate antigen has been identified for it. Base qualities are not recorded, but no much larger clone differs from it by a single base. The sample originates from a study of shared clonotypes between healthy human individuals (dated by TCRdb to about 2020). Regarding the study in general: The cohort comprised a couple of women and a few men aged 18 to 49 years. For each donor, CD4 naive and CD4 memory were each run on three plates, CD8 naive on two plates, and CD8 memory on one plate. Blood TCR repertoires of five healthy adults were deeply sequenced to estimate repertoire size and the extent of clonotype sharing between individuals. To increase sequencing depth and limit assay-specific biases, TCR repertoire library preparation and sequencing were carried out by different laboratories using diverse techniques. Per donor, leukapheresis produced somewhere between about 0.9 and 9.5 billion PBMCs.

V lost 5 bases and J lost 2 bases; the stretch between them is 20 bases long. The CDR3 spans 16 residues, from the cysteine through the phenylalanine. The retained sequence is limited to the CDR3, 48 bases, with the frame set at the first base. Taken from the germline V gene, the CDR1 and CDR2 loops are SGHTS and YDEGEE. CD8 naive samples were obtained by positive selection for CCR7 among CD45RO-negative cells, yielding a CD45RA+CCR7+ population from which TemRA cells were excluded. Donors were healthy HIV-negative adults with no recently reported acute infections or vaccinations. All donors were Caucasian adults living in Nashville, Tennessee, USA. Blood was collected by leukapheresis, and PBMCs were isolated by Ficoll-Histopaque density gradient centrifugation and then cryopreserved in liquid nitrogen vapor phase. Purity and quantity of every magnetically sorted T cell population were checked by analytical flow cytometry. Genomic DNA was isolated from every sorted fraction and measured by UV absorbance on a Nanodrop 2000c.

Using the deep immunoSEQ assay, multiplex PCR amplified TCR CDR3 regions from genomic DNA. Extracted genomic DNA from each cell subset was distributed evenly across all wells of several immunoSEQ 96-well plates, and each plate was treated as a replicate. For sorted subsets, roughly 190 ng of genomic DNA, equivalent to about 30,000 T cell genomes, went into each replicate PCR. Purified libraries were measured with a Qubit 3.0 fluorometer, size-checked on a Bioanalyzer 2100, and measured again with the KAPA Library Quantification kit. Each immunoSEQ 96-well plate was sequenced on its own single-read 150-cycle Illumina NextSeq 550 flow cell. Per the source publication's procedure: Because the immunoSEQ output included only junctional sequences and no quality scores, the filtering could not be the same as the filtering used for full-length reads. To assign V/J genes and CDR3, sequences were annotated against IMGT germline references using PyIR, a Python wrapper for IgBLAST v1.9. Reads were removed for weak V/J assignments (E-value above 1e-6), missing CDR3, stop codons, out-of-frame junctions, or ambiguous translated residues. V3J clonotypes were defined as sequences sharing an identical inferred V gene, J gene, and CDR3 amino acid sequence. To compute the percentage overlap between repertoires, the number of shared unique clonotypes was divided by the size of the smaller repertoire. Richness of each repertoire was evaluated using RTK rarefaction, the Chao1 estimator, and Recon v2.1 estimates of unobserved clonotypes. OLGA was used to compute generation probabilities for all TCRbeta clonotypes that the gDNA method yielded from a handful of donors. Drawn from immuneACCESS, this table holds only the in-frame rearrangements with V and J called that TCRdb kept. Clones are partly lost; checked studies trace under half to an unresolved V gene and leave the rest unexplained. The V and J calls and clone size are taken from that table; D and trimming were inferred from the DNA. The sample records about 2.1 million clones, around 95% of which are singletons. The leading ten clones occupy 1.5% to 2% of the sample.

Study-level results and caveats: Only blood was sampled, and tissue TCR repertoires likely differ from those in blood. Pairwise subsampling indicated that sequencing depth was expected to affect the degree of clonotype sharing among donors. Because the study included only a small number of donors, the genetic and exposure-history diversity represented was limited. Naive subsets generally had larger estimated clonotype richness than memory subsets did. Higher generation probabilities were observed for clonotypes shared by all four sorted-subset donors than for non-shared clonotypes. Around 5.4% of naive CD4, 3.5% of naive CD8, roughly 2.4% of memory CD4, and 0.4% of memory CD8 clonotypes were shared across several donors. Rarefaction of sorted-subset datasets indicated incomplete sequencing despite the large sequencing depth.

The sample comprised naive CD8+ T cells from PBMCs. Explained via the paper, the cell subset or site label denotes: CD45RA+CCR7+. The chain links TRBV5-8 with TRBJ2-7; the D match is possibly TRBD1 or TRBD2, with 5 bases aligned in each. The clonotype was recovered from a man between 18 and 29 years old in good health. Some clones in this sample may be carry-over from other donors' samples. The DNA reads TGTGCCAGCAGGTTCGGGACGGATCTTTTTCCCTACGAGCAGTACTTC. It encodes CASRFGTDLFPYEQYF.